This TCR beta chain was identified during a study of blood T cell repertoires in COVID-19. Study information: In each case, the material was cDNA or gDNA derived from T cells, B-cell-depleted T cells, or PBMCs.

Some clones are missing from TCRdb's copy, which holds only in-frame ones; the method was immunoSEQ multiplex PCR. The data contain 150,000 to 200,000 clones, around 85% of them seen just once; the ten biggest clones take up roughly 1.3%. In this sample, this clone turned up once. CDR1 is MNHEY, CDR2 SVGAGI, per germline. The CDR3 covers 13 residues. V was cut by 2 bases and J by 10 bases, with 9 bases left in between. The clonotype originates from a man in his sixties who had recovered from COVID-19. Specimen: peripheral blood. The chain carries TRBV6-5 and TRBJ1-6, with unresolved D. As DNA, the CDR3 is TGTGCCAGCAGTTACAACACGGGATCACCCCTCCACTTT. This gives the protein CASSYNTGSPLHF.